This note documents a single T cell receptor (beta chain) sequence. Antigen: not known. What was amplified from RNA transcripts were TCR beta CDR3 regions. In the first-round RT-PCR of the TCR CDR3, the HTBI primer set was used. Each CDR3 protein gets one entry after TCRdb re-called the multiplex PCR reads with MiXCR. The sample contains 600,000 to 900,000 distinct CDR3 sequences, less than 20% of which appear only once. Germline loops: CDR1 SGHNT, CDR2 YENEEA. The CDR3 has 16 residues. V lost 5 bases, J lost 2 bases, and 18 bases lay in between. The record originates from a study of T cells in Graves' hyperthyroidism and ophthalmopathy. Study details: Peripheral blood was collected at initial diagnosis, before any treatment. General study points: The blood repertoire included most of the expanded thyroid clonotypes above 0.001.

This TCR was sampled from a man between 18 and 35 years old with Graves' hyperthyroidism. Sequenced sample: blood. The rearrangement joins TRBV11-3 to TRBJ1-1; D possibly corresponds to TRBD1 (5 bases). CDR3 residues: CASSVSSEGINTEAFF. DNA for the CDR3: TGTGCCAGCAGCGTATCCTCGGAGGGGATAAACACTGAAGCTTTCTTT.